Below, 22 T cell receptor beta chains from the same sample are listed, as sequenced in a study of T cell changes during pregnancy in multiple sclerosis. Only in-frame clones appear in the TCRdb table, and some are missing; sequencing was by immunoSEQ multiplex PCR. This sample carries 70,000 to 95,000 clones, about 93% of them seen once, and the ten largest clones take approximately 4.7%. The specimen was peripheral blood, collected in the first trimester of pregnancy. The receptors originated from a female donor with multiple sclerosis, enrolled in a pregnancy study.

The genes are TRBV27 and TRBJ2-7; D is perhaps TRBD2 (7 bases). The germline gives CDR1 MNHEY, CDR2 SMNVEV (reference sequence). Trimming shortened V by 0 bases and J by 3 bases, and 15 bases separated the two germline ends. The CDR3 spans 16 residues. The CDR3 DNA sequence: TGTGCCAGCAGTTTATCTTCGGCGGGGGCCGACTACGAGCAGTACTTC. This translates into CASSLSSAGADYEQYF.

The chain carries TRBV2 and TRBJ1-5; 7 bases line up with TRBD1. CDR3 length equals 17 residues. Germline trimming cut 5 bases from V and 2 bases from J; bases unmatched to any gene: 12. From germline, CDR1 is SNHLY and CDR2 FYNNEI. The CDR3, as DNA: TGTGCCAGCAGTCAAGTTCTCGGGACAGCTGGCAATCAGCCCCAGCATTTT. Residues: CASSQVLGTAGNQPQHF.

The CDR3 spells CASSRLAGAYEQYF. The CDR3 nucleotides are TGTGCCAGCTCACGACTAGCGGGGGCCTACGAGCAGTACTTC. J is TRBJ2-7 and V is TRBV18; 12 bases fit TRBD2. With V trimmed by 4 bases and J by 2 bases, 0 bases remained unmatched. Germline values: CDR1 KGHSH, CDR2 LQKENI. CDR3 size: 14 residues.

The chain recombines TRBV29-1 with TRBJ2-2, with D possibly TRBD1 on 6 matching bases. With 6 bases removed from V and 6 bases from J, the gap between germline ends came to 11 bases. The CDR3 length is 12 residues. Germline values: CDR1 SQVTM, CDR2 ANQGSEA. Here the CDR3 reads CSVPQGAGELFF. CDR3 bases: TGCAGCGTCCCACAGGGTGCCGGGGAGCTGTTTTTT.

The CDR3 DNA follows: TGTGCCAGCACGCCCCGGGACAGGGGGGACTACGAGCAGTACTTC. It translates to CASTPRDRGDYEQYF. The chain combines TRBV7-8 with TRBJ2-7, with TRBD1 identical over 11 bases. The ends lost 7 bases at V and 3 bases at J; junction bases unmatched: 8. The CDR3 runs to 15 residues. The germline V gene encodes CDR1 SGHVS and CDR2 FQNEAQ.

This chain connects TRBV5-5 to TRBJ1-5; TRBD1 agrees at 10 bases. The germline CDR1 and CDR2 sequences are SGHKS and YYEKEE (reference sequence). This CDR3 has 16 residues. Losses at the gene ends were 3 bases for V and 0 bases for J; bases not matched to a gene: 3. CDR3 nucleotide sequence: TGTGCCAGCAGCTCCGGGACAGGGGATAGCAATCAGCCCCAGCATTTT. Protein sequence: CASSSGTGDSNQPQHF.

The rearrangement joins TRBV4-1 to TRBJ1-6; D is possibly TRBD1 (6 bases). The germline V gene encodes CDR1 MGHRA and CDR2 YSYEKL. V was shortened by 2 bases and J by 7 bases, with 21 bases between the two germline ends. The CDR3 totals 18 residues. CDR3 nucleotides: TGCGCCAGCAGCCAACTGGGAGGGGGGCAAAGGAAGAATTCACCCCTCCACTTT. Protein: CASSQLGGGQRKNSPLHF.

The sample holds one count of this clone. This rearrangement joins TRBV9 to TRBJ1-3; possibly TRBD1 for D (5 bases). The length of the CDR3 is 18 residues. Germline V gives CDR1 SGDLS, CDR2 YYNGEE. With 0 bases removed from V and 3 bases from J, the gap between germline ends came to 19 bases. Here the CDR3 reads CASSVEVRESSVGNTIYF. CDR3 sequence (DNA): TGTGCCAGCAGCGTAGAGGTCAGGGAAAGTTCAGTTGGAAACACCATATATTTT.

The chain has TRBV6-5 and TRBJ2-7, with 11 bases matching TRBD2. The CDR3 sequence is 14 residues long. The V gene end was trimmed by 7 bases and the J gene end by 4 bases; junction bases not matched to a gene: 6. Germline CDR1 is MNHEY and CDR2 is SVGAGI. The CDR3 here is CASKLAGGVYEQYF. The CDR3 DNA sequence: TGTGCCAGCAAGCTAGCGGGGGGCGTTTACGAGCAGTACTTC.

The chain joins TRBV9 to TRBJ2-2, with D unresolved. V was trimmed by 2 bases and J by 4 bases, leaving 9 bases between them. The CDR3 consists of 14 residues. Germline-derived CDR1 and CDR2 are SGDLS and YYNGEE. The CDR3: CASSVGASTGELFF. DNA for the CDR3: TGTGCCAGCAGCGTGGGTGCTAGCACCGGGGAGCTGTTTTTT.

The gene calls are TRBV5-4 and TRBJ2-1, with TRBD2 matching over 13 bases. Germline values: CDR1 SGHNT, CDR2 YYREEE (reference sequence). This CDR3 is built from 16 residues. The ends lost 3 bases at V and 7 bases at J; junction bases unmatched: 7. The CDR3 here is CASSSPGLAGRNEQFF. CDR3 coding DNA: TGTGCCAGCAGCTCGCCGGGACTAGCGGGGCGGAATGAGCAGTTCTTC.

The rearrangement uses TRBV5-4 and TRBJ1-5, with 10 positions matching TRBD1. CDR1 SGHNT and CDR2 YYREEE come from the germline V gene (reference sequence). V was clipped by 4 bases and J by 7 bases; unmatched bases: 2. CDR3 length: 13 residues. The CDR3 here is CASSVDRGQPQHF. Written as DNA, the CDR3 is TGTGCCAGCAGCGTGGACAGGGGGCAGCCCCAGCATTTT.

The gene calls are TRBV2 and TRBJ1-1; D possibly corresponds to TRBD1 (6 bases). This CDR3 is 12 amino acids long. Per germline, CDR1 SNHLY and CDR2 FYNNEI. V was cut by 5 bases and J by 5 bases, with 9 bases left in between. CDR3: CASSFQGTEAFF. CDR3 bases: TGTGCCAGCAGTTTTCAGGGGACTGAAGCTTTCTTT.

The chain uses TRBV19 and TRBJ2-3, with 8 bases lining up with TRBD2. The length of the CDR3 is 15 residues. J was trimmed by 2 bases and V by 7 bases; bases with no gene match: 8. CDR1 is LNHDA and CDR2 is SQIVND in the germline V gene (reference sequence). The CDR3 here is CASIDERGTTDTQYF. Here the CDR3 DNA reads TGTGCCAGTATCGATGAGCGGGGGACCACAGATACGCAGTATTTT.

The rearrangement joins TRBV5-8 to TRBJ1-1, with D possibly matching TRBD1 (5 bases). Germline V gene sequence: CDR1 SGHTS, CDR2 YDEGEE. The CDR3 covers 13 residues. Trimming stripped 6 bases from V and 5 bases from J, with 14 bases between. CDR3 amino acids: CASNTGGVTEAFF. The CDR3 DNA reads TGTGCCAGCAACACCGGGGGGGTAACTGAAGCTTTCTTT.

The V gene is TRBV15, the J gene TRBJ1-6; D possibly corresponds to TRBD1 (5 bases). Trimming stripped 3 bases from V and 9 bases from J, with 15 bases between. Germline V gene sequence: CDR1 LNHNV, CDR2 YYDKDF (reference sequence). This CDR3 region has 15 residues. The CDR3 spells CATSRERVGASPLHF. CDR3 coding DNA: TGTGCCACCAGCAGGGAACGCGTAGGGGCTTCACCCCTCCACTTT. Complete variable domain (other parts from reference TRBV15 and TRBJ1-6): DAMVIQNPRYQVTQFGKPVTLSCSQTLNHNVMYWYQQKSSQAPKLLFHYYDKDFNNEADTPDNFQSRRPNTSFCFLDIRSPGLGDTAMYLCATSRERVGASPLHFGNGTRLTVT.

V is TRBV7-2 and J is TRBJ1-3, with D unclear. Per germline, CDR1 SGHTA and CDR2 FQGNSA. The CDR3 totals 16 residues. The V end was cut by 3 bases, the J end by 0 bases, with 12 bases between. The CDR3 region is CASSLAQLSSGNTIYF. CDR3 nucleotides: TGTGCCAGCAGCTTGGCACAGCTCTCCTCTGGAAACACCATATATTTT.

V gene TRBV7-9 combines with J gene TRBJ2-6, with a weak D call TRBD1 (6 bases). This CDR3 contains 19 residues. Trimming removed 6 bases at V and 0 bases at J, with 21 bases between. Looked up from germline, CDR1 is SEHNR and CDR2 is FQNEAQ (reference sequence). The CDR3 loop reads CASRPSYRDTSSGANVLTF. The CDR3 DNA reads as TGTGCCAGCAGACCCTCGTACCGGGACACATCCTCTGGGGCCAACGTCCTGACTTTC.

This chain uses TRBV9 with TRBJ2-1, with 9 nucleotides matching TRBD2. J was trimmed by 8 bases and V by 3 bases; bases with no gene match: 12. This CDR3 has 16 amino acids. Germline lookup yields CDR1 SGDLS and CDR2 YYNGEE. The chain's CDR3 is CASSAEVARGGDEQFF. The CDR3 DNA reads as TGTGCCAGCAGCGCCGAGGTTGCGCGGGGGGGCGATGAGCAGTTCTTC.

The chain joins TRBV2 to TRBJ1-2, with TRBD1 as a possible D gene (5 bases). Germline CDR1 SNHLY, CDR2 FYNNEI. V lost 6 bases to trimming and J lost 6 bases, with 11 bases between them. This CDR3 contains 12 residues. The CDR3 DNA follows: TGTGCCAGCAGGGCAGGGTCCGATGGCTACACCTTC. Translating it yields CASRAGSDGYTF.

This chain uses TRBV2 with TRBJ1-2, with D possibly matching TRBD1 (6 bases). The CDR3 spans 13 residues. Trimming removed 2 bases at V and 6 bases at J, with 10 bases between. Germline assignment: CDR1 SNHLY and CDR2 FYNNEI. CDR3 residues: CASSEPDRNGYTF. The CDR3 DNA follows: TGTGCCAGCAGTGAACCCGACAGGAATGGCTACACCTTC.

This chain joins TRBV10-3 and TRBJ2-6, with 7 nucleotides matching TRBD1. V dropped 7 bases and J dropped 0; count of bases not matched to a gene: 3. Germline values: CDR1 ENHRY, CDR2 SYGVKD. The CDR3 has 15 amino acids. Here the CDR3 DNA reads TGTGCCATCACGAACAGGGGCTCTGGGGCCAACGTCCTGACTTTC. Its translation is CAITNRGSGANVLTF.